This section outlines one T cell receptor (beta chain) sequence together with its context. Its antigen is still unknown. As the template, RNA transcripts were used to amplify TCR beta CDR3 regions. First-round RT-PCR relied on HTBI primers, and a second-round multiplex PCR came next. TCRdb re-called the multiplex PCR reads with MiXCR, one entry per CDR3 protein. The repertoire holds about 400,000 distinct CDR3 sequences, with around 21% as singletons. These data come from a study of Graves' ophthalmopathy and Graves' hyperthyroidism. Study-wide results and caveats: Most expanded thyroid clonotypes above 0.001 frequency also appeared in blood.

The receptor was isolated from a woman between 18 and 30 years old with stable Graves' hyperthyroidism. The material sequenced was peripheral blood.

The CDR3 here is CASSPGQGRPETQYF. The CDR3 coding sequence is TGTGCCAGCAGCCCGGGACAGGGGAGGCCAGAGACCCAGTACTTC. The rearrangement joins TRBV12-3 or TRBV12-4 to TRBJ2-5, with 10 bases that match TRBD1. Trimming took 6 bases from V and 4 from J; bases not matched to a gene: 8. The CDR3 extends over 15 amino acids.